This is a list of T cell receptor beta chains from one sample in a study of regulatory T cells in long-lasting Graves disease. TCRdb re-called the multiplex PCR reads with MiXCR, one entry per CDR3 protein. Of about 400,000 distinct CDR3 sequences in the sample, 15% to 19% are singletons; the top ten hold approximately 21%. The sample consisted of peripheral blood mononuclear cells (PBMCs), taken at new diagnosis, from a patient treated with antithyroid drugs. These receptors came from a female donor with Graves disease. The conserved cysteine and the conserved F or W are not part of the CDR3 here. The D gene is left open where the match is weak.

J gene: TRBJ2-7; V gene: TRBV7-2; D gene: -; CDR3 protein: ASSYDPQGGEQY
J gene: TRBJ2-5; V gene: TRBV12-3/TRBV12-4; D gene: -; CDR3 protein: ASSPGAGEETQY
J gene: TRBJ1-4; V gene: TRBV12-3/TRBV12-4; D gene: -; CDR3 protein: ASSPRGVPTTNEKLF
J gene: TRBJ1-2; V gene: TRBV2; D gene: -; CDR3 protein: ASSEPARGGYT
J gene: TRBJ1-1; V gene: TRBV4-1; D gene: -; CDR3 protein: ASSQTRGKNTEAF
J gene: TRBJ2-2; V gene: TRBV7-2; D gene: -; CDR3 protein: ASDPSTNTGELF
J gene: TRBJ2-7; V gene: TRBV6-2/TRBV6-3; D gene: TRBD2; CDR3 protein: ASSNRGGAYEQY
J gene: TRBJ1-1; V gene: TRBV20-1; D gene: -; CDR3 protein: SARIPSEAF
J gene: TRBJ1-3; V gene: TRBV7-2; D gene: -; CDR3 protein: ASSFELVGRSGASGNTIY
J gene: TRBJ1-3; V gene: TRBV10-3; D gene: -; CDR3 protein: AISTGPSGNTIY
J gene: TRBJ1-1; V gene: TRBV7-3; D gene: -; CDR3 protein: ASSGWGPGTEAF
J gene: TRBJ2-3; V gene: TRBV6-2/TRBV6-3; D gene: -; CDR3 protein: ASSYRTYTQY
J gene: TRBJ2-3; V gene: TRBV12-3/TRBV12-4; D gene: -; CDR3 protein: ASSFLFLWQGPTDTQY
J gene: TRBJ2-1; V gene: TRBV5-1; D gene: TRBD2; CDR3 protein: ASSPPSAGGPNEQF
J gene: TRBJ1-6; V gene: TRBV4-1; D gene: -; CDR3 protein: ASTPPGENSPLH
J gene: TRBJ1-1; V gene: TRBV5-1; D gene: -; CDR3 protein: ASYGRDRATEAF
J gene: TRBJ2-7; V gene: TRBV7-9; D gene: TRBD2; CDR3 protein: ASSSASGSYEQY
J gene: TRBJ2-3; V gene: TRBV18; D gene: TRBD2; CDR3 protein: ASSRTSEGPTDTQY
J gene: TRBJ2-7; V gene: TRBV28; D gene: -; CDR3 protein: ASRPPGVSSYEQY